Following are 32 T cell receptor beta chains from one sample sequenced in a study of identifying expanded T cells in peripheral blood. TCRdb's copy holds only in-frame clones and misses some; the assay was immunoSEQ multiplex PCR. Among around 85,000 clones listed, approximately 91% were seen once. The specimen was blood. These receptor sequences come from a person aged 18 to 70 in good health.

The chain couples TRBV18 to TRBJ1-2; 12 bases are shared with TRBD1. V lost 3 bases, J lost 4 bases, and 3 bases stayed unmatched. Germline loops: CDR1 KGHSH, CDR2 LQKENI. This CDR3 comprises 15 residues. CDR3 sequence: CASSPGDRGPYGYTF. The CDR3 bases are TGTGCCAGCTCACCCGGGGACAGGGGGCCCTATGGCTACACCTTC.

V and J are TRBV19 and TRBJ1-2, with D possibly matching TRBD1 (5 bases). Germline V gene lookup returns CDR1 LNHDA and CDR2 SQIVND (reference sequence). The CDR3 has 13 residues. V was pared by 5 bases and J by 4 bases, with 11 bases between. This CDR3 is CASSQGTLYGYTF. Here the CDR3 DNA reads TGTGCCAGTAGTCAAGGGACCCTCTATGGCTACACCTTC.

The chain recombines TRBV27 with TRBJ2-1, with TRBD2 identical over 11 bases. This CDR3 contains 15 residues. The germline gives CDR1 MNHEY, CDR2 SMNVEV (reference sequence). V was clipped by 3 bases and J by 7 bases; unmatched bases: 5. CDR3 protein: CASSFGTSGMNEQFF. The CDR3 bases are TGTGCCAGCAGTTTCGGGACTAGCGGAATGAATGAGCAGTTCTTC.

The chain employs TRBV18 and TRBJ1-1; D may be TRBD1 (6 bases). Trimming removed 5 bases at V and 0 bases at J, with 13 bases between. The CDR3 sequence is 15 residues long. Germline-derived CDR1 and CDR2 are KGHSH and LQKENI. The CDR3 region is CASSSVDRLNTEAFF. The CDR3 bases are TGTGCCAGCTCATCGGTGGACAGATTGAACACTGAAGCTTTCTTT.

The CDR3 coding sequence is TGCGCCAGCAGCCCCCGACAGAATAAAGACTATGGCTACACCTTC. Amino acids: CASSPRQNKDYGYTF. The chain has TRBV4-1 and TRBJ1-2, with D possibly matching TRBD1 (5 bases). Trimming took 4 bases from V and 3 from J, leaving 15 bases between them. Germline V gives CDR1 MGHRA, CDR2 YSYEKL. The CDR3 has 15 amino acids.

This clone was detected once. The genes are TRBV6-1 and TRBJ1-2, with 10 bases fitting TRBD1. This CDR3 spans 16 amino acids. Germline CDR1 and CDR2: MNHNS and SASEGT. With V trimmed by 3 bases and J by 7 bases, 11 bases remained unmatched. The CDR3: CASSDATGGLVGGYTF. DNA of the CDR3: TGTGCCAGCAGTGATGCGACAGGGGGCCTCGTCGGTGGCTACACCTTC.

The chain is built from TRBV4-3 and TRBJ1-2; no definite D call. With 0 bases removed from V and 4 bases from J, the gap between germline ends came to 12 bases. The CDR3 sequence is 15 residues long. The germline V gene has CDR1 LGHNA and CDR2 YSLEER. This chain's CDR3 is CASSQDLTAPYGYTF. The DNA of the CDR3 is TGCGCCAGCAGCCAAGATCTCACAGCCCCCTATGGCTACACCTTC.

This clone was detected only once. The rearrangement links TRBV5-1 to TRBJ1-1; D unclear. This CDR3 comprises 11 residues. V lost 4 bases, J lost 5 bases, and 6 bases lay in between. Looked up from germline, CDR1 is SGHRS and CDR2 is YFSETQ. The DNA for the CDR3 is TGCGCCAGCAGCCTGGGGACTGAAGCTTTCTTT. Translation gives CASSLGTEAFF.

The chain recombines TRBV6-5 with TRBJ2-1; possibly TRBD1 for D (5 bases). The germline gives CDR1 MNHEY, CDR2 SVGAGI. This CDR3 has 14 residues. V was cut by 2 bases and J by 10 bases, with 15 bases left in between. In DNA form, the CDR3 reads TGTGCCAGCAGTTACCGGGCAGGGTGGGGAGAGCAGTTCTTC. Encoded protein: CASSYRAGWGEQFF.

CDR3 nucleotides: TGTGCCAGCAGTTTGAAGGATAGGGGCTCTGGGGCCAACGTCCTGACTTTC. It specifies CASSLKDRGSGANVLTF. The chain is built from TRBV27 and TRBJ2-6; a possible D gene is TRBD1 (5 bases). Germline V CDR1 and CDR2: MNHEY, SMNVEV (reference sequence). The V end lost 3 bases, the J end lost 0 bases, and 12 bases lay between the germline ends. The CDR3 is made up of 17 amino acids.

V usage is TRBV6-6 and J usage is TRBJ2-5; no reliable D call. V gave up 0 bases and J gave up 2 bases, with 4 bases separating them. Germline CDR1 MNHNY, CDR2 SVGAGI (reference sequence). The CDR3 is 13 residues long. The DNA for the CDR3 is TGTGCCAGCAGTTACTCGACACAAGAGACCCAGTACTTC. Translated: CASSYSTQETQYF.

The rearrangement uses TRBV29-1 and TRBJ2-7; 7 bases are a match to TRBD1. The CDR3 is 14 amino acids. V shed 6 bases, J shed 4 bases, and the junction held 12 bases outside the gene matches. The V gene's germline CDR1 is SQVTM and CDR2 ANQGSEA. The CDR3 sequence: CSVLLSDREYEQYF. DNA of the CDR3: TGCAGCGTCCTACTCAGTGACAGGGAATACGAGCAGTACTTC.

The chain combines TRBV6-6 with TRBJ2-7; D could derive from TRBD1 or TRBD2 (6 bases each). This CDR3 region has 13 residues. The V gene lost 6 bases and the J gene lost 3 bases, with 12 bases spanning the gap. In germline, CDR1 is MNHNY, CDR2 SVGAGI (reference sequence). The CDR3 DNA reads TGTGCCAGCAGGGCGGGACACCTCTACGAGCAGTACTTC. Protein sequence: CASRAGHLYEQYF.

The sample holds one count of this clone. This chain connects TRBV4-1 to TRBJ2-7; 7 bases match TRBD2. This CDR3 spans 15 amino acids. J was trimmed by 3 bases and V by 3 bases; bases with no gene match: 8. Germline-derived CDR1 and CDR2 are MGHRA and YSYEKL. The CDR3 reads CASSHGTGLSYEQYF. CDR3 nucleotides: TGCGCCAGCAGCCATGGAACGGGACTAAGCTACGAGCAGTACTTC.

The chain carries TRBV9 and TRBJ2-6; D possibly corresponds to TRBD2 (6 bases). V shed 4 bases and J shed 1 base, with 9 bases lying between them. This CDR3 has 15 residues. The germline CDR1 and CDR2 sequences are SGDLS and YYNGEE. The CDR3 loop is CASSILASGANVLTF. In nucleotides, the CDR3 is TGTGCCAGCAGCATACTAGCTTCTGGGGCCAACGTCCTGACTTTC.

The chain joins TRBV9 to TRBJ2-1; TRBD2 matches at 8 bases. Germline V gene sequence: CDR1 SGDLS, CDR2 YYNGEE. The junction had 10 bases not matched to a gene; V was cut back by 0 bases and J by 8 bases. The CDR3 runs to 16 residues. The CDR3: CASSVEFSGKRDEQFF. The DNA for the CDR3 is TGTGCCAGCAGCGTAGAGTTTAGCGGGAAGCGGGATGAGCAGTTCTTC.

This sequence joins TRBV2 and TRBJ2-1; D gene uncertain. V gave up 5 bases and J gave up 5 bases, with 13 bases separating them. CDR3 size: 14 residues. Germline CDR1 is SNHLY and CDR2 is FYNNEI. DNA of the CDR3: TGTGCCAGCAGTATAATAGGGCCGGACAATGAGCAGTTCTTC. Translating gives CASSIIGPDNEQFF.

The count of this clone is one. Other DNA sequences in the sample encode the same CDR3. The J gene is TRBJ1-1, the V gene TRBV28; no clear D gene. This CDR3 spans 14 amino acids. Looked up from germline, CDR1 is MDHEN and CDR2 is SYDVKM. The V end lost 5 bases, the J end lost 2 bases, and 12 bases lay between the germline ends. The CDR3, as DNA: TGTGCCAGCAGTCCCTTACGGAGAAACACTGAAGCTTTCTTT. Encoded protein: CASSPLRRNTEAFF.

The chain recombines TRBV19 with TRBJ2-1; TRBD2 is a possible D gene (6 bases). V gave up 11 bases and J gave up 6 bases, with 14 bases separating them. The CDR3 runs to 12 residues. Germline V CDR1 and CDR2: LNHDA, SQIVND (reference sequence). The CDR3 nucleotides are TGTGCCTCCGGGACTCCGATCAATGAGCAGTTCTTC. It encodes CASGTPINEQFF. The whole variable domain, remainder taken from reference TRBV19 and TRBJ2-1, is DGGITQSPKYLFRKEGQNVTLSCEQNLNHDAMYWYRQDPGQGLRLIYYSQIVNDFQKGDIAEGYSVSREKKESFPLTVTSAQKNPTAFYLCASGTPINEQFFGPGTRLTVL.

The genes are TRBV2 and TRBJ1-2; perhaps TRBD1 as D (6 bases). Germline values: CDR1 SNHLY, CDR2 FYNNEI. V was pared by 5 bases and J by 8 bases, with 15 bases between. The CDR3 is 13 residues long. The CDR3 nucleotides are TGTGCCAGCAGTCTTGGGGGGGCAGCGGGCTACACCTTC. It codes for CASSLGGAAGYTF.

The rearrangement links TRBV7-2 to TRBJ2-2; D not resolved. CDR3 length equals 12 residues. With 1 base removed from V and 4 bases from J, the gap between germline ends came to 1 base. In germline, CDR1 is SGHTA, CDR2 FQGNSA. CDR3 in amino acids: CASSLGTGELFF. The CDR3 region has the DNA TGTGCCAGCAGCTTAGGCACCGGGGAGCTGTTTTTT.

The chain joins TRBV5-4 to TRBJ1-1; D gene unclear. The CDR3 spans 13 residues. Germline lookup yields CDR1 SGHNT and CDR2 YYREEE (reference sequence). Trimming pared 2 bases from V and 7 bases from J, leaving 12 bases between. The CDR3 region has the DNA TGTGCCAGCAGCTTTCGCTCAGGTGGTGAAGCTTTCTTT. This gives the protein CASSFRSGGEAFF. Full variable domain (remainder filled in from reference TRBV5-4 and TRBJ1-1): ETGVTQSPTHLIKTRGQQVTLRCSSQSGHNTVSWYQQALGQGPQFIFQYYREEENGRGNFPPRFSGLQFPNYSSELNVNALELDDSALYLCASSFRSGGEAFFGQGTRLTVV.

The V call is TRBV30, the J call TRBJ2-1, with D tentatively TRBD1 (6 bases). V lost 3 bases and J lost 6, with 12 bases in between. The CDR3 runs 13 residues. Germline CDR1 GTSNPN, CDR2 SVGIG (reference sequence). The CDR3 bases are TGTGCCTGGAGCCACGGACAGACCAATGAGCAGTTCTTC. Amino acid sequence: CAWSHGQTNEQFF.

This chain joins TRBV11-2 and TRBJ1-4, with D maybe TRBD1 (6 bases). This CDR3 contains 13 residues. V lost 0 bases and J 12 bases, leaving 11 bases between the germline ends. In germline, CDR1 is SGHAT, CDR2 FQNNGV. CDR3 sequence (DNA): TGTGCCAGCAGCTTAGAGGCCAACAGGGAACTGTTTTTT. It encodes CASSLEANRELFF.

The chain links TRBV7-2 to TRBJ2-1, with TRBD2 matching over 11 bases. Germline CDR1 is SGHTA and CDR2 is FQGNSA. The V segment lost 3 bases and the J segment 7 bases; nucleotides outside the gene matches: 8. This CDR3 contains 16 residues. The CDR3 bases are TGTGCCAGCAGCTTGACTAGCGGGGTGGTGCGGAATGAGCAGTTCTTC. It codes for CASSLTSGVVRNEQFF.

This chain joins TRBV7-9 and TRBJ1-1; D not certain. In germline, CDR1 is SEHNR, CDR2 FQNEAQ (reference sequence). The CDR3 spans 14 residues. Trimming pared 2 bases from V and 2 bases from J, leaving 9 bases between. CDR3 coding DNA: TGTGCCAGCAGCTTAAGCGCGGTTAACACTGAAGCTTTCTTT. Amino acid sequence: CASSLSAVNTEAFF.

The rearrangement links TRBV7-2 to TRBJ1-4; TRBD1 is a possible D gene (6 bases). Trimming took 5 bases from V and 5 from J, leaving 6 bases between them. There are 12 residues in the CDR3. The V gene's germline CDR1 is SGHTA and CDR2 FQGNSA. CDR3 coding DNA: TGTGCCAGCAGCAGGGGGAATGAAAAACTGTTTTTT. The encoded protein is CASSRGNEKLFF.

This chain uses TRBV29-1 with TRBJ2-5; weak D call: TRBD2 (6 bases). There are 12 residues in the CDR3. Germline V CDR1 and CDR2: SQVTM, ANQGSEA. Trimming cost V 4 bases and J 1 base, with 7 bases left between them. CDR3 in DNA: TGCAGCGTTGGACTAGTCCAAGAGACCCAGTACTTC. Amino acid sequence: CSVGLVQETQYF. Using reference TRBV29-1 and TRBJ2-5 for the parts outside the CDR3, the full variable domain is SAVISQKPSRDICQRGTSLTIQCQVDSQVTMMFWYRQQPGQSLTLIATANQGSEATYESGFVIDKFPISRPNLTFSTLTVSNMSPEDSSIYLCSVGLVQETQYFGPGTRLLVL.

The rearrangement uses TRBV5-1 and TRBJ2-2, with TRBD1 identical over 7 bases. The CDR3 spans 16 residues. The J segment lost 4 bases and the V segment lost 7 bases, leaving 13 bases of the junction unmatched. CDR1 is SGHRS and CDR2 is YFSETQ in the germline V gene. CDR3 in amino acids: CASRQRAGTVTGELFF. CDR3 coding DNA: TGCGCCAGCCGCCAGAGGGCCGGGACAGTCACCGGGGAGCTGTTTTTT.

The J gene is TRBJ2-5, the V gene TRBV5-4; TRBD2 matches at 8 bases. V was clipped by 0 bases and J by 2 bases; unmatched bases: 9. Looked up from germline, CDR1 is SGHNT and CDR2 is YYREEE (reference sequence). This CDR3 is 17 amino acids long. As DNA, the CDR3 is TGTGCCAGCAGCTTGGGAGTTGTTACTAGCGGACAAGAGACCCAGTACTTC. Encoded protein: CASSLGVVTSGQETQYF.

V usage is TRBV19 and J usage is TRBJ2-1; D may be TRBD2 (6 bases). The V end lost 3 bases, the J end lost 3 bases, and 12 bases lay between the germline ends. CDR3 length equals 15 residues. Germline V gives CDR1 LNHDA, CDR2 SQIVND (reference sequence). CDR3 DNA: TGTGCCAGTAGTATGGTGGCGGGGTTCTACAATGAGCAGTTCTTC. This translates into CASSMVAGFYNEQFF.

This clone was detected only a few times. The chain carries TRBV5-1 and TRBJ1-2; D is unresolved. V was clipped by 0 bases and J by 2 bases, with 8 bases between them. This CDR3 region has 14 residues. In germline, CDR1 is SGHRS, CDR2 YFSETQ. CDR3 nucleotide sequence: TGCGCCAGCAGCTTGGACCTCCGAAACTATGGCTACACCTTC. Amino acid sequence: CASSLDLRNYGYTF.